Shown below are 14 T cell receptor beta chains from a single sample sequenced in a study of T cell responses to AZD1222 COVID-19 vaccine. Sequencing used immunoSEQ multiplex PCR; TCRdb keeps in-frame clones, though not all of them. The data hold some 140,000 clones, with approximately 90% observed a single time. The specimen comprised peripheral blood, sampled on day 0 of AZD1222 vaccination. These receptors were collected from an adult in good health.

The rearrangement uses TRBV5-1 and TRBJ2-7; maybe TRBD1 (6 bases). Germline assignment: CDR1 SGHRS and CDR2 YFSETQ. Deletions cut 0 bases from V and 1 base from J, with 8 bases between. CDR3 size: 14 residues. The CDR3 DNA reads TGCGCCAGCAGCTTGGCAGGGGATTCCTACGAGCAGTACTTC. Translating gives CASSLAGDSYEQYF.

The chain couples TRBV7-9 to TRBJ2-7, with 12 nucleotides matching TRBD1. V was pared by 5 bases and J by 6 bases, with 5 bases of the junction left unmatched. CDR1 and CDR2 from the germline V gene are SEHNR and FQNEAQ (reference sequence). CDR3 length: 14 residues. For the CDR3, the DNA is TGTGCCAGCAGCCCCCGGGACAGGGGGCCCGAGCAGTACTTC. Amino acid sequence: CASSPRDRGPEQYF.

The chain is built from TRBV19 and TRBJ1-3; D may be TRBD1 (5 bases). The ends were cut back, 3 bases at V and 2 bases at J, with 8 bases in the middle. Germline CDR1 LNHDA, CDR2 SQIVND (reference sequence). CDR3 length: 14 residues. CDR3 sequence reads: CASSIDRPGNTIYF. In DNA, the CDR3 is TGTGCCAGTAGTATCGACAGACCTGGAAACACCATATATTTT. The full variable domain, its missing parts supplied by reference TRBV19 and TRBJ1-3, is DGGITQSPKYLFRKEGQNVTLSCEQNLNHDAMYWYRQDPGQGLRLIYYSQIVNDFQKGDIAEGYSVSREKKESFPLTVTSAQKNPTAFYLCASSIDRPGNTIYFGEGSWLTVV.

This chain joins TRBV24-1 and TRBJ1-2; no firm D call. CDR1 and CDR2 from the germline V gene are KGHDR and SFDVKD. This CDR3 is 14 amino acids long. The ends were cut back, 3 bases at V and 3 bases at J, with 10 bases in the middle. This chain's CDR3 is CATSDTGSHYGYTF. As DNA, the CDR3 is TGTGCCACCAGTGATACTGGCTCCCACTATGGCTACACCTTC.

The V gene is TRBV6-2 or TRBV6-3, the J gene TRBJ2-1; 8 bases are a match to TRBD2. V shed 4 bases and J 3 bases; nucleotides not matched to a gene: 5. The CDR3 is 15 residues long. Germline CDR1 is MNHEY and CDR2 is SVGEGT. The CDR3 protein is CASSSPTSVYNEQFF. The DNA of the CDR3 is TGTGCCAGCAGTTCCCCGACTAGCGTCTACAATGAGCAGTTCTTC.

CDR3 nucleotide sequence: TGTGCCAGCAGTCTACGTCTCAATCAGCCCCAGCATTTT. Its protein is CASSLRLNQPQHF. The V gene is TRBV12-3 or TRBV12-4, the J gene TRBJ1-5, with unresolved D. The CDR3 runs 13 residues. V was trimmed by 5 bases and J by 3 bases, leaving 8 bases between them.

The chain recombines TRBV18 with TRBJ1-2; 7 nucleotides line up with TRBD1. V lost 5 bases and J lost 4; bases outside the gene matches: 4. Looked up from germline, CDR1 is KGHSH and CDR2 is LQKENI. The CDR3 extends over 13 amino acids. The CDR3 bases are TGTGCCAGCTCAACGGACAGGAGCTATGGCTACACCTTC. This gives the protein CASSTDRSYGYTF.

This clone showed up just a few times. The chain carries TRBV4-1 and TRBJ2-5; D not resolved. V was pared by 2 bases and J by 0 bases, with 16 bases between. The germline V gene encodes CDR1 MGHRA and CDR2 YSYEKL. The CDR3 has 17 amino acids. Here the CDR3 reads CASSQTTGSADQETQYF. For the CDR3, the DNA is TGCGCCAGCAGCCAAACTACGGGTTCGGCGGACCAAGAGACCCAGTACTTC.

The genes are TRBV5-1 and TRBJ1-2, with D possibly TRBD1 on 6 matching bases. The length of the CDR3 is 13 residues. Germline V CDR1 and CDR2: SGHRS, YFSETQ. V was trimmed by 1 base and J by 8 bases, leaving 12 bases between them. This CDR3 is CASSLPGASGYTF. The CDR3 nucleotides read TGCGCCAGCAGCTTGCCGGGGGCCAGCGGCTACACCTTC.

The rearrangement uses TRBV29-1 and TRBJ2-5, with 9 bases identical to TRBD2. Losses at the gene ends were 3 bases for V and 4 bases for J; bases not matched to a gene: 9. Germline values: CDR1 SQVTM, CDR2 ANQGSEA. The CDR3 has 15 residues. DNA of the CDR3: TGCAGCGTTGATGGGTTAGCGGGAGTGTTAGAGACCCAGTACTTC. Amino acid sequence: CSVDGLAGVLETQYF.

The gene calls are TRBV4-2 and TRBJ1-1; possibly TRBD1 for D (5 bases). The ends were cut back, 1 base at V and 5 bases at J, with 14 bases in the middle. The CDR3 runs to 15 residues. Germline V gene data show CDR1 as LGHNA and CDR2 as YNFKEQ. In nucleotides, the CDR3 is TGTGCCAGCAGCCAAGTTCGGACGGGGGGGACTGAAGCTTTCTTT. It specifies CASSQVRTGGTEAFF.

The chain is built from TRBV6-1 and TRBJ2-2; D remains ambiguous. The CDR3 length is 13 residues. Germline V CDR1 and CDR2: MNHNS, SASEGT. Trimming left V 7 bases short and J 0 bases short, with 6 bases between. CDR3 bases: TGTGCCAGCAAGGCCCCGAACACCGGGGAGCTGTTTTTT. Translated, it gives CASKAPNTGELFF.

V usage is TRBV27 and J usage is TRBJ1-2, with 10 nucleotides matching TRBD1. Per the germline V gene, CDR1 is MNHEY and CDR2 is SMNVEV (reference sequence). J was trimmed by 5 bases and V by 4 bases; bases with no gene match: 7. The CDR3 loop spans 15 amino acids. CDR3 residues: CASSSRGTGVYGYTF. In DNA form, the CDR3 reads TGTGCCAGCAGTTCACGGGGGACAGGGGTATATGGCTACACCTTC.

V gene TRBV4-3 combines with J gene TRBJ2-7, with 8 bases fitting TRBD2. Germline V gives CDR1 LGHNA, CDR2 YSLEER. This CDR3 has 19 residues. J gave up 3 bases and V 1 base, and 17 bases lay outside the gene matches. The CDR3 DNA reads TGCGCCAGCAGCCAAGCAGGGTGGACTAGCATGGGGCTAAACTACGAGCAGTACTTC. Translation: CASSQAGWTSMGLNYEQYF.